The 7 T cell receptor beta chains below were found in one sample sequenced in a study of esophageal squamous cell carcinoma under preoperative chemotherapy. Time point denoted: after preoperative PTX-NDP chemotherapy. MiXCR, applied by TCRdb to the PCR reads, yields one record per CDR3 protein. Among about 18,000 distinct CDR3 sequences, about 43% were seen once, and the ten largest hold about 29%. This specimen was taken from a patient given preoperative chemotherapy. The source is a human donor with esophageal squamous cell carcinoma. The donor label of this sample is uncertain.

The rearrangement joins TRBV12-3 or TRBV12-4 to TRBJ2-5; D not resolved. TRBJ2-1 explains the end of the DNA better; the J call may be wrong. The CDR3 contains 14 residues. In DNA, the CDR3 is TGTGCCAGCAGGAGCAACACCATGGTGGGTGAGCAGTTCTTC. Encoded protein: CASRSNTMVGEQFF.

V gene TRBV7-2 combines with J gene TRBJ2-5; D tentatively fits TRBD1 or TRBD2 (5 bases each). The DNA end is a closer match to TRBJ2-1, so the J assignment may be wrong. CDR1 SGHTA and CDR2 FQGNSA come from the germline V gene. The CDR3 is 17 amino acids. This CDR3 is CASSLDIGAGRDNEQFF. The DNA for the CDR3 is TGTGCCAGCAGCTTAGACATCGGGGCAGGGCGGGACAATGAGCAGTTCTTC.

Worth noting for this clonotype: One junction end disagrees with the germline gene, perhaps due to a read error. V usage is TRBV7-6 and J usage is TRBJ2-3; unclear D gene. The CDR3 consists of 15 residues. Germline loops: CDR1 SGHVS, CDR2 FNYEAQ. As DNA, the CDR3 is TGTGCCAGCGGCTTACCGGCTGTGAGCACAGAGACGCAGTATTTT. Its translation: CASGLPAVSTETQYF. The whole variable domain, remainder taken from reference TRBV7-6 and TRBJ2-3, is GAGVSQSPRYKVTKRGQDVALRCDPISGHVSLYWYRQALGQGPEFLTYFNYEAQQDKSGLPNDRFSAERPEGSISTLTIQRTEQRDSAMYRCASGLPAVSTETQYFGPGTRLTVL.

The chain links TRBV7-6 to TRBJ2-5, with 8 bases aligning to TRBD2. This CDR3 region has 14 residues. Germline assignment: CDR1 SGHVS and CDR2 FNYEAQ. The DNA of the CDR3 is TGTGCGGGGCGCGGGGGGCGTGAGCAAGAGACCCAGTACTTC. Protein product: CAGRGGREQETQYF. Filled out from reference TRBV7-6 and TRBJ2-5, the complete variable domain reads GAGVSQSPRYKVTKRGQDVALRCDPISGHVSLYWYRQALGQGPEFLTYFNYEAQQDKSGLPNDRFSAERPEGSISTLTIQRTEQRDSAMYRCAGRGGREQETQYFGPGTRLLVL.

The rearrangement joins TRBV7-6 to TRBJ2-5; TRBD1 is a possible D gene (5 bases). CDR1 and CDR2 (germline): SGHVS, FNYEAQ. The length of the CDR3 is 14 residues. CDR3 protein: CARLWGRDQETQYF. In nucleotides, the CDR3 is TGTGCGAGGCTCTGGGGCCGGGACCAAGAGACCCAGTACTTC.

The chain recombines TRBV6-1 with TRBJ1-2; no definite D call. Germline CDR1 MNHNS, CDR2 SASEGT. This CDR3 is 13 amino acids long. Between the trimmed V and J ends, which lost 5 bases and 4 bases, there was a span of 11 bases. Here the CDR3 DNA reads TGTGCCAGCAGTCCGGAGCGGGGCTATGGCTACACCTTC. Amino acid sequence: CASSPERGYGYTF.

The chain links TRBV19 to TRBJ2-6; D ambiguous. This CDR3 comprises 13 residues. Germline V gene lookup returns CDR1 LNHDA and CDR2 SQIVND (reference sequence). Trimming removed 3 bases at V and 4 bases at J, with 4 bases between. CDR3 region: CASSINGANVLTF. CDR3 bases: TGTGCCAGTAGTATTAACGGGGCCAACGTCCTGACTTTC.